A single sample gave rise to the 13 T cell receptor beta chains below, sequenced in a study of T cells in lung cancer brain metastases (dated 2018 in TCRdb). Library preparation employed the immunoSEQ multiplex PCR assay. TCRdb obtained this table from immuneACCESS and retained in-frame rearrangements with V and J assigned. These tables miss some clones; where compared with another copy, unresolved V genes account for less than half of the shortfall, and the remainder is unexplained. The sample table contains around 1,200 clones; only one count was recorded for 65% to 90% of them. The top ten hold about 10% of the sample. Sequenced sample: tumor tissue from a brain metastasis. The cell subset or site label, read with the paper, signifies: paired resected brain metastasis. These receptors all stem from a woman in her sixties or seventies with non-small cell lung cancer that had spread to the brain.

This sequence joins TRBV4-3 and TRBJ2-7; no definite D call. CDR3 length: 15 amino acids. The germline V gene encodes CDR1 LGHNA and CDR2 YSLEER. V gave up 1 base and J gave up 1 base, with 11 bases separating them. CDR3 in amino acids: CASSQVEWESYEQYF. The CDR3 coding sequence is TGCGCCAGCAGCCAAGTTGAGTGGGAATCCTACGAGCAGTACTTC.

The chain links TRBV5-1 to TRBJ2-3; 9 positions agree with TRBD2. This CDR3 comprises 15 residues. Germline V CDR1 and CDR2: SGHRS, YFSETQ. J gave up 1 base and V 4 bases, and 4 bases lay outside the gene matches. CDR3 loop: CASSVAGGGTDTQYF. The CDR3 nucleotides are TGCGCCAGCAGCGTGGCGGGGGGGGGCACAGATACGCAGTATTTT. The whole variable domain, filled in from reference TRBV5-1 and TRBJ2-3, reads KAGVTQTPRYLIKTRGQQVTLSCSPISGHRSVSWYQQTPGQGLQFLFEYFSETQRNKGNFPGRFSGRQFSNSRSEMNVSTLELGDSALYLCASSVAGGGTDTQYFGPGTRLTVL.

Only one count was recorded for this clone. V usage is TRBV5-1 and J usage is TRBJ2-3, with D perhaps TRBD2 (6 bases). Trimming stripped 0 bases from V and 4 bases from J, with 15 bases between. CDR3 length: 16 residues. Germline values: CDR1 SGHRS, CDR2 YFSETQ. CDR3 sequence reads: CASSLGSGDGADTQYF. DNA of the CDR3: TGCGCCAGCAGCTTGGGGTCGGGGGATGGGGCAGATACGCAGTATTTT.

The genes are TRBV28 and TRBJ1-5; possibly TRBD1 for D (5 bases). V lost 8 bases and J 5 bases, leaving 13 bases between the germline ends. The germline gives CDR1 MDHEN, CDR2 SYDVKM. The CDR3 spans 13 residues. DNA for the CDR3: TGTGCCAGCTTCCGAGGAGGGGATCAGCCCCAGCATTTT. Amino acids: CASFRGGDQPQHF.

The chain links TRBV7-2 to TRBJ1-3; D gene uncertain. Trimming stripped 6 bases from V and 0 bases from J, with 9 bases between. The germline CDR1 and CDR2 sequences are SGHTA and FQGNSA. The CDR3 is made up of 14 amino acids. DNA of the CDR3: TGTGCCAGCAGGGACGGATCCTCTGGAAACACCATATATTTT. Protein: CASRDGSSGNTIYF. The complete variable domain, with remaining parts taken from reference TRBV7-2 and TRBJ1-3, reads GAGVSQSPSNKVTEKGKDVELRCDPISGHTALYWYRQSLGQGLEFLIYFQGNSAPDKSGLPSDRFSAERTGGSVSTLTIQRTQQEDSAVYLCASRDGSSGNTIYFGEGSWLTVV.

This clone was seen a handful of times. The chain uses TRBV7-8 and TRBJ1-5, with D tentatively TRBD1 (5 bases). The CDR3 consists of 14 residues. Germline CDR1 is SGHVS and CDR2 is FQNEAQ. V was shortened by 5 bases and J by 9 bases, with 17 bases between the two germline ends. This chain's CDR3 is CASSPEPDTRPQHF. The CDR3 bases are TGTGCCAGCAGCCCCGAGCCGGACACGCGGCCCCAGCATTTT.

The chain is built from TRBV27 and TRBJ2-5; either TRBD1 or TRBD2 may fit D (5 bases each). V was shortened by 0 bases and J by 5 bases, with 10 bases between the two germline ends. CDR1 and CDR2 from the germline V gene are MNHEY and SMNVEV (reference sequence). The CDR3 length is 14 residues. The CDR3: CASSLSRGRETQYF. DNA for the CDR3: TGTGCCAGCAGTTTATCACGGGGCCGGGAGACCCAGTACTTC.

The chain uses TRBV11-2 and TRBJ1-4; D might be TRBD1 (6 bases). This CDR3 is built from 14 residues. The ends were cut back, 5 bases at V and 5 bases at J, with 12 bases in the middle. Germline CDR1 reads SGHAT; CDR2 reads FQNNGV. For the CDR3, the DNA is TGTGCCAGCAGCCTCAGACAGGCAAATGAAAAACTGTTTTTT. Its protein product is CASSLRQANEKLFF. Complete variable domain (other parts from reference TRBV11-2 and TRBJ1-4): EAGVAQSPRYKIIEKRQSVAFWCNPISGHATLYWYQQILGQGPKLLIQFQNNGVVDDSQLPKDRFSAERLKGVDSTLKIQPAKLEDSAVYLCASSLRQANEKLFFGSGTQLSVL.

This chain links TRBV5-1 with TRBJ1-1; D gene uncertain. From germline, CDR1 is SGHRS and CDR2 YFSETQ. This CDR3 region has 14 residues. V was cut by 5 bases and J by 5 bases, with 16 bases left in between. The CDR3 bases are TGCGCCAGCAGGGTGGTGGCCTCGGGGACTGAAGCTTTCTTT. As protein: CASRVVASGTEAFF.

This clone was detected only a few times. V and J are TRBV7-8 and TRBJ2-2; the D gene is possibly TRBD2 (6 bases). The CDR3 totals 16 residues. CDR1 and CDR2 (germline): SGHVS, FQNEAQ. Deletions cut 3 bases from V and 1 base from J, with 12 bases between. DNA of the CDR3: TGTGCCAGCAGCTTGGGTCGGCGGGAGAACACCGGGGAGCTGTTTTTT. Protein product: CASSLGRRENTGELFF.

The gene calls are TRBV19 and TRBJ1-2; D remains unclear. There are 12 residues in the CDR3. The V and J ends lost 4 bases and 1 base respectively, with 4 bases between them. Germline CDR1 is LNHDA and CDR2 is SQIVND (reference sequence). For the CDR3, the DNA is TGTGCCAGTAGTACCGATAACTATGGCTACACCTTC. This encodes CASSTDNYGYTF.

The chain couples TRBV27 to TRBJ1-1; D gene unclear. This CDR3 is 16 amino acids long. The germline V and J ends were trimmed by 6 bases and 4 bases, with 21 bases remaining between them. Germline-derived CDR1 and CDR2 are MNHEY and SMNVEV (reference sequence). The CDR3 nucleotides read TGTGCCAGCAGCCTAAGCCCCTACTACGGAGGCACTGAAGCTTTCTTT. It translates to CASSLSPYYGGTEAFF.

The CDR3 loop is CASSLGGPGRGPGTGNTIYF. CDR3 in DNA: TGTGCCAGCAGCTTGGGGGGACCGGGACGGGGACCGGGAACTGGAAACACCATATATTTT. The rearrangement uses TRBV5-5 and TRBJ1-3, with D possibly being TRBD1 (5 bases). The CDR3 runs to 20 residues. The germline CDR1 and CDR2 sequences are SGHKS and YYEKEE (reference sequence). Trimming stripped 0 bases from V and 2 bases from J, with 24 bases between.